The 16 T cell receptor beta chains below come from one sample, sequenced in a study of cytomegalovirus exposure and HLA in healthy donors. 13 Jbeta primers and 60 Vbeta primers were used for the PCR. The data were produced by immunoSEQ multiplex PCR, yet TCRdb's version contains in-frame clones alone and is incomplete. The sample carries about 150,000 clones, around 68% recorded once. The material sequenced was PBMCs. The receptors were gathered from a young man in good health and CMV-seronegative.

This rearrangement joins TRBV14 to TRBJ1-4; 7 nucleotides match TRBD1. With V trimmed by 4 bases and J by 7 bases, 6 bases remained unmatched. This CDR3 region has 14 residues. Per germline, CDR1 SGHDN and CDR2 FVKESK. This chain's CDR3 is CASSPLTGPEKLFF. DNA for the CDR3: TGTGCCAGCAGCCCGCTGACAGGGCCTGAAAAACTGTTTTTT.

The rearrangement uses TRBV9 and TRBJ2-2, with a possible D match to TRBD1 (5 bases). The germline V gene has CDR1 SGDLS and CDR2 YYNGEE. The CDR3 is 13 amino acids. V was cut by 0 bases and J by 6 bases, with 6 bases left in between. The CDR3 protein is CASSVAGSGELFF. The DNA of the CDR3 is TGTGCCAGCAGCGTAGCAGGGTCCGGGGAGCTGTTTTTT.

The chain couples TRBV6-1 to TRBJ2-7; 11 positions match TRBD1. J lost 2 bases, V lost 6 bases, and 3 bases had no gene match. The CDR3 sequence is 14 residues long. Germline CDR1 and CDR2: MNHNS and SASEGT. CDR3 DNA: TGTGCCAGCAGCACGGGACAGGGGGCCTACGAGCAGTACTTC. It yields the protein CASSTGQGAYEQYF.

V and J are TRBV12-5 and TRBJ2-1, with 11 bases aligning to TRBD2. Germline V gene sequence: CDR1 LGHNT, CDR2 FRNRAP. The junction had 8 bases not matched to a gene; V was cut back by 1 base and J by 9 bases. The CDR3 sequence is 16 residues long. CDR3 in DNA: TGTGCTAGTGGTTTGGACGTAGCGGGGGGGCCGATTGAGCAGTTCTTC. Encoded protein: CASGLDVAGGPIEQFF.

The chain recombines TRBV5-4 with TRBJ1-1, with D hard to call. Trimming pared 2 bases from V and 6 bases from J, leaving 11 bases between. The CDR3 is 13 residues long. CDR1 and CDR2 (germline): SGHNT, YYREEE (reference sequence). The CDR3 protein is CASSFNEVAEAFF. The CDR3 coding sequence is TGTGCCAGCAGCTTTAATGAGGTCGCTGAAGCTTTCTTT.

V gene TRBV7-2 combines with J gene TRBJ2-7; 8 bases are shared with TRBD1. J was trimmed by 3 bases and V by 7 bases; bases with no gene match: 11. This CDR3 has 15 amino acids. Germline-derived CDR1 and CDR2 are SGHTA and FQGNSA. The chain's CDR3 is CASTEWTGIDYEQYF. In nucleotides, the CDR3 is TGTGCCAGCACTGAATGGACAGGGATAGACTACGAGCAGTACTTC.

The chain carries TRBV28 and TRBJ1-2; no reliable D call. CDR1 is MDHEN and CDR2 is SYDVKM in the germline V gene. V lost 7 bases and J 0 bases, leaving 12 bases between the germline ends. The CDR3 extends over 14 amino acids. For the CDR3, the DNA is TGTGCCAGCATCTTAGGTGGAGCTAACTATGGCTACACCTTC. Its translation is CASILGGANYGYTF.

V gene TRBV5-1 combines with J gene TRBJ2-3, with 9 bases identical to TRBD1. Germline assignment: CDR1 SGHRS and CDR2 YFSETQ. The CDR3 runs 16 residues. Losses at the gene ends were 0 bases for V and 4 bases for J; bases not matched to a gene: 6. The CDR3 loop is CASSLETGGGPDTQYF. The CDR3 bases are TGCGCCAGCAGCTTGGAGACAGGGGGTGGGCCAGATACGCAGTATTTT.

The rearrangement links TRBV5-1 to TRBJ2-5; 7 bases line up with TRBD1. J was trimmed by 1 base and V by 4 bases; bases with no gene match: 4. The CDR3 spans 14 residues. Germline CDR1 is SGHRS and CDR2 is YFSETQ. CDR3 sequence reads: CASSEGAAQETQYF. Written as DNA, the CDR3 is TGCGCCAGCAGCGAGGGGGCAGCCCAAGAGACCCAGTACTTC.

Regarding this clone: Other DNA variants within this sample encode the same CDR3. The J gene is TRBJ2-7, the V gene TRBV6-5, with a weak D call TRBD2 (5 bases). V was cut by 2 bases and J by 5 bases, with 19 bases left in between. Germline V gene data show CDR1 as MNHEY and CDR2 as SVGAGI. The CDR3 loop spans 16 amino acids. The CDR3 loop reads CASSYTPGMAIHEQYF. CDR3 DNA: TGTGCCAGCAGTTACACTCCCGGGATGGCGATCCACGAGCAGTACTTC.

The gene calls are TRBV2 and TRBJ1-3; 7 nucleotides match TRBD1. The CDR3 consists of 14 residues. CDR1 SNHLY and CDR2 FYNNEI come from the germline V gene. V gave up 4 bases and J gave up 4 bases; unmatched junction bases: 4. In DNA form, the CDR3 reads TGTGCCAGCAGTGGTGGAGGGGGCGGAAACACCATATATTTT. It yields the protein CASSGGGGGNTIYF.

The J gene is TRBJ2-7, the V gene TRBV6-1, with TRBD1 matching 7 bases. The V gene's germline CDR1 is MNHNS and CDR2 SASEGT. The CDR3 totals 15 residues. The ends lost 2 bases at V and 3 bases at J; junction bases unmatched: 7. The CDR3 region is CASSESGGGGYEQYF. CDR3 sequence (DNA): TGTGCCAGCAGTGAATCAGGGGGTGGGGGCTACGAGCAGTACTTC.

The rearrangement joins TRBV28 to TRBJ1-3; D ambiguous. Germline loops: CDR1 MDHEN, CDR2 SYDVKM. Trimming took off 6 bases at V and 1 base at J, with 13 bases between the two ends. This CDR3 is 15 amino acids long. CDR3 region: CASSPLGISGNTIYF. The CDR3 DNA follows: TGTGCCAGCAGCCCGCTCGGGATTTCTGGAAACACCATATATTTT.

On this clone: In the same sample, other DNA sequences code for this CDR3. The chain combines TRBV18 with TRBJ1-1; D uncertain. The germline CDR1 and CDR2 sequences are KGHSH and LQKENI. Trimming removed 2 bases from V and 2 bases from J, with 6 bases in between. CDR3 length: 13 amino acids. The CDR3 region has the DNA TGTGCCAGCTCACCAGCAGTCAACACTGAAGCTTTCTTT. Residues: CASSPAVNTEAFF. Filled out from reference TRBV18 and TRBJ1-1, the complete variable domain reads NAGVMQNPRHLVRRRGQEARLRCSPMKGHSHVYWYRQLPEEGLKFMVYLQKENIIDESGMPKERFSAEFPKEGPSILRIQQVVRGDSAAYFCASSPAVNTEAFFGQGTRLTVV.

The chain has TRBV30 and TRBJ1-6, with a weak D call TRBD1 (6 bases). There are 14 residues in the CDR3. The V and J ends lost 0 bases and 8 bases respectively, with 11 bases between them. Per the germline V gene, CDR1 is GTSNPN and CDR2 is SVGIG (reference sequence). CDR3 amino acids: CAWSVGGTDSPLHF. The CDR3 DNA sequence: TGTGCCTGGAGTGTAGGGGGTACGGATTCACCCCTCCACTTT. The whole variable domain, filled in from reference TRBV30 and TRBJ1-6, reads SQTIHQWPATLVQPVGSPLSLECTVEGTSNPNLYWYRQAAGRGLQLLFYSVGIGQISSEVPQNLSASRPQDRQFILSSKKLLLSDSGFYLCAWSVGGTDSPLHFGNGTRLTVT.

This sequence joins TRBV4-2 and TRBJ2-7, with 9 bases identical to TRBD2. From germline, CDR1 is LGHNA and CDR2 YNFKEQ. With 4 bases clipped from V and 3 bases from J, the junction kept 10 bases outside the gene matches. The CDR3 consists of 16 residues. CDR3 nucleotide sequence: TGTGCCAGCAGCCCTTCCCTTTTTAGCGGGGGCTACGAGCAGTACTTC. This sequence encodes CASSPSLFSGGYEQYF.